These T cell receptor beta chains were read from a single sample in a study of persistence of HIV-infected CD4 T cells. The repertoire was sequenced with immunoSEQ multiplex PCR; TCRdb's copy has only in-frame clones and lacks some. Among some 50,000 clones listed, around 89% were seen once. Antigens of these TCRs are unknown. Sequencing used CD4+ T cells sorted from PBMCs after roughly 19-hour stimulation, obtained from a patient who received antiretroviral therapy. The receptor source for this set is an adult woman with HIV who was CMV-seropositive. Both conserved end residues are part of each CDR3. The order of the fields is D gene, CDR3 length, clone size, J gene, V gene, CDR3 DNA, CDR3 protein. D genes are given only for firm matches. Where a row states a size, it is once, few, many or the class of an expanded clone; other rows omit it.

D: NA; length: 13; size: NA; J: TRBJ1-1; V: TRBV24-1; DNA: TGTGCCACCAGTGGTGGAGGCGACACTGAAGCTTTCTTT; CDR3: CATSGGGDTEAFF
D: TRBD1; length: 16; size: NA; J: TRBJ2-3; V: TRBV3-1/TRBV3-2; DNA: TGTGCCAGCAGCCAAGCCGGAGACAGGGTAACAGATACGCAGTATTTT; CDR3: CASSQAGDRVTDTQYF
D: TRBD1; length: 14; size: NA; J: TRBJ2-7; V: TRBV18; DNA: TGTGCCAGCTCACTTAGGACAGGACACTACGAGCAGTACTTC; CDR3: CASSLRTGHYEQYF
D: TRBD1; length: 13; size: NA; J: TRBJ2-7; V: TRBV19; DNA: TGTGCCAGTAGACAGGGGCCAGACTACGAGCAGTACTTC; CDR3: CASRQGPDYEQYF
D: NA; length: 14; size: NA; J: TRBJ1-3; V: TRBV5-1; DNA: TGCGCCAGCAGCTTGGGGTACTCTGGAAACACCATATATTTT; CDR3: CASSLGYSGNTIYF
D: NA; length: 15; size: NA; J: TRBJ1-1; V: TRBV28; DNA: TGTGCCAGCAGTTCTCGGGGAGGCTTGAACACTGAAGCTTTCTTT; CDR3: CASSSRGGLNTEAFF
D: NA; length: 14; size: NA; J: TRBJ2-3; V: TRBV25-1; DNA: TGTGCCAGCAGTGACTCAGGGGGGTCAGATACGCAGTATTTT; CDR3: CASSDSGGSDTQYF
D: NA; length: 14; size: once; J: TRBJ2-2; V: TRBV19; DNA: TGTGCCAGTAGTATAAGGGGCGCCACCGGGGAGCTGTTTTTT; CDR3: CASSIRGATGELFF
D: NA; length: 15; size: NA; J: TRBJ1-3; V: TRBV11-3; DNA: TGTGCCAGCAGCTTAACAGGGCCCTCTGGAAACACCATATATTTT; CDR3: CASSLTGPSGNTIYF
D: TRBD1; length: 15; size: NA; J: TRBJ1-1; V: TRBV18; DNA: TGTGCCAGCTCGATACAGGGGGCTTTGAGCACTGAAGCTTTCTTT; CDR3: CASSIQGALSTEAFF
D: NA; length: 14; size: NA; J: TRBJ2-2; V: TRBV3-1/TRBV3-2; DNA: TGTGCCAGCAGCCAAGGGGGGTCCAGCGGGGAGCTGTTTTTT; CDR3: CASSQGGSSGELFF
D: NA; length: 13; size: NA; J: TRBJ1-5; V: TRBV3-1/TRBV3-2; DNA: TGTGCCAGCAGCCGGCCGGGAGGTCAGCCCCAGCATTTT; CDR3: CASSRPGGQPQHF
D: NA; length: 15; size: NA; J: TRBJ2-7; V: TRBV28; DNA: TGTGCCAGCAGTTTTGGCGGGGTAAGCTCCTACGAGCAGTACTTC; CDR3: CASSFGGVSSYEQYF
D: TRBD2; length: 15; size: NA; J: TRBJ2-3; V: TRBV3-1/TRBV3-2; DNA: TGTGCCAGCAGTCGACTAGCGGGACGAAAAGATACGCAGTATTTT; CDR3: CASSRLAGRKDTQYF
D: NA; length: 13; size: NA; J: TRBJ1-6; V: TRBV18; DNA: TGTGCCAGCTCACCCGGATTAAATTCACCCCTCCACTTT; CDR3: CASSPGLNSPLHF
D: NA; length: 16; size: NA; J: TRBJ1-1; V: TRBV18; DNA: TGTGCCAGCTCACAGTATATGGCCAGCGGTAACACTGAAGCTTTCTTT; CDR3: CASSQYMASGNTEAFF
D: NA; length: 14; size: NA; J: TRBJ2-2; V: TRBV6-5; DNA: TGTGCCAGCAGTTACCCCGGACAAATCGGGCAGCTGTTTTTT; CDR3: CASSYPGQIGQLFF
D: TRBD1; length: 17; size: once; J: TRBJ1-2; V: TRBV9; DNA: TGTGCCAGCAGCCCACAACAGGGGCGGGATCTGTTGGGTCGCTACACCTTC; CDR3: CASSPQQGRDLLGRYTF
D: NA; length: 13; size: NA; J: TRBJ2-7; V: TRBV3-1/TRBV3-2; DNA: TGTGCCAGCAGTCGCCGGCCGGGCTACGAGCAGTACTTC; CDR3: CASSRRPGYEQYF
D: NA; length: 14; size: NA; J: TRBJ1-2; V: TRBV3-1/TRBV3-2; DNA: TGTGCCAGCAGCCAAGATCCCCAAATGAGGGGCTACACCTTC; CDR3: CASSQDPQMRGYTF
D: TRBD1; length: 16; size: NA; J: TRBJ1-2; V: TRBV7-2; DNA: TGTGCCAGCAGCTTTGCAACAGGGGGCATACTGGGCGGCTACACCTTC; CDR3: CASSFATGGILGGYTF
D: NA; length: 10; size: NA; J: TRBJ1-2; V: TRBV29-1; DNA: TGCAGCGACCTCCACTATGGCTACACCTTC; CDR3: CSDLHYGYTF
D: NA; length: 13; size: NA; J: TRBJ1-5; V: TRBV30; DNA: TGTGCCTTTTCGGGCGGTCAAGGCCGGCCCCAGCATTTT; CDR3: CAFSGGQGRPQHF
D: NA; length: 15; size: NA; J: TRBJ2-5; V: TRBV6-7; DNA: TGTGCCAGCAGTTATCGAACATACGGAAAAGAGACCCAGTACTTC; CDR3: CASSYRTYGKETQYF
D: NA; length: 17; size: NA; J: TRBJ2-3; V: TRBV14; DNA: TGTGCCAGCAGCCCGGGAGGGAGGGGGCCAAGGACAGCATCGCAGTATTTT; CDR3: CASSPGGRGPRTASQYF
D: TRBD2; length: 16; size: NA; J: TRBJ2-7; V: TRBV18; DNA: TGTGCCAGCTCACGAGGGACTAGCGGGAGTAGCTACGAGCAGTACTTC; CDR3: CASSRGTSGSSYEQYF
D: NA; length: 16; size: NA; J: TRBJ2-7; V: TRBV5-5; DNA: TGTGCCAGCAGCTTGGCGGCCCAGGGTAAGGGGGACGAGCAGTACTTC; CDR3: CASSLAAQGKGDEQYF
D: NA; length: 14; size: NA; J: TRBJ1-1; V: TRBV4-3; DNA: TGCGCCAGCAGCATAACACACATGAACACTGAAGCTTTCTTT; CDR3: CASSITHMNTEAFF
D: NA; length: 14; size: NA; J: TRBJ1-1; V: TRBV5-5; DNA: TGTGCCAGCAGCCCTGGACACCCGAACACTGAAGCTTTCTTT; CDR3: CASSPGHPNTEAFF
D: NA; length: 13; size: NA; J: TRBJ1-1; V: TRBV18; DNA: TGTGCCAGCTCAGGGACGGACAACACTGAAGCTTTCTTT; CDR3: CASSGTDNTEAFF
D: NA; length: 13; size: NA; J: TRBJ2-5; V: TRBV24-1; DNA: TGTGCCACCAGTCTGGCGAGCCAGGAGACCCAGTACTTC; CDR3: CATSLASQETQYF
D: NA; length: 14; size: NA; J: TRBJ1-1; V: TRBV15; DNA: TGTGCCACCAGCAGAGATCCCGGGGCAACTAAAGCTTTCTTT; CDR3: CATSRDPGATKAFF
D: TRBD2; length: 14; size: NA; J: TRBJ2-1; V: TRBV3-1/TRBV3-2; DNA: TGTGCCAGCAGCCTAGCGGGAGGAAACAATGAGCAGTTCTTC; CDR3: CASSLAGGNNEQFF
D: NA; length: 16; size: NA; J: TRBJ2-7; V: TRBV12-5; DNA: TGTGCTAGTGGTTTGGTACAGGGCAGGCTGACCTACGAGCAGTACTTC; CDR3: CASGLVQGRLTYEQYF
D: NA; length: 19; size: NA; J: TRBJ1-4; V: TRBV3-1/TRBV3-2; DNA: TGTGCCAGCAGCCAAGCTGGACGAGGGACTGAGCTTCGCAATGAAAAACTGTTTTTT; CDR3: CASSQAGRGTELRNEKLFF
D: TRBD1; length: 15; size: few; J: TRBJ1-2; V: TRBV6-1; DNA: TGTGCCAGCAGGAAAGGGGGCGAATTCGGCTATGGCTACACCTTC; CDR3: CASRKGGEFGYGYTF
D: NA; length: 13; size: NA; J: TRBJ2-7; V: TRBV7-2; DNA: TGTGCCAGCAGCAGAGGGCAGGGGGGCGAGCAGTACTTC; CDR3: CASSRGQGGEQYF
D: TRBD1; length: 17; size: NA; J: TRBJ2-3; V: TRBV27; DNA: TGTGCCAGCGCCGATTTCCCGGGACAGGGTTACACAGATACGCAGTATTTT; CDR3: CASADFPGQGYTDTQYF
D: TRBD2; length: 17; size: NA; J: TRBJ2-7; V: TRBV20-1; DNA: TGCAGTGCTAGTCTCTCTAGCGGGGGGGCTGCCCCCTACGAGCAGTACTTC; CDR3: CSASLSSGGAAPYEQYF
D: TRBD1; length: 13; size: NA; J: TRBJ1-4; V: TRBV5-1; DNA: TGCGCCAGCAGCAGGACAGGGGACGAAAAACTGTTTTTT; CDR3: CASSRTGDEKLFF
D: TRBD2; length: 15; size: NA; J: TRBJ2-1; V: TRBV29-1; DNA: TGCAGCGTGGCCGGGACTAGCGGGAGTAGGAATGAGCAGTTCTTC; CDR3: CSVAGTSGSRNEQFF
D: TRBD2; length: 13; size: NA; J: TRBJ2-1; V: TRBV19; DNA: TGTGCCAGTAGGGTCAGCGGGAGTGCTGAGCAGTTCTTC; CDR3: CASRVSGSAEQFF
D: TRBD2; length: 17; size: NA; J: TRBJ2-4; V: TRBV7-2; DNA: TGTGCCAGCAGCTTAGGGGTCAGCGGGGGGGCCTGGGACATTCAGTACTTC; CDR3: CASSLGVSGGAWDIQYF
D: NA; length: 15; size: NA; J: TRBJ1-1; V: TRBV27; DNA: TGTGCCAGCAGTTTATTGGGGACCGGGAACACTGAAGCTTTCTTT; CDR3: CASSLLGTGNTEAFF
D: TRBD1; length: 13; size: NA; J: TRBJ1-2; V: TRBV18; DNA: TGTGCCAGCACTCCGGGACAGAACTATGGCTACACCTTC; CDR3: CASTPGQNYGYTF
D: TRBD1; length: 13; size: NA; J: TRBJ1-1; V: TRBV19; DNA: TGTGCCAGTAGTCAGGGGGTGAACACTGAAGCTTTCTTT; CDR3: CASSQGVNTEAFF
D: NA; length: 14; size: NA; J: TRBJ1-5; V: TRBV28; DNA: TGTGCCAGCAGCACGACAGAGCCCCTAGGGCCCCAGCATTTT; CDR3: CASSTTEPLGPQHF
D: TRBD1; length: 16; size: NA; J: TRBJ1-4; V: TRBV11-3; DNA: TGTGCCAGCAGCTTTGGACAGGCCCAACCGGTTAAAAAACTGTTTTTT; CDR3: CASSFGQAQPVKKLFF
D: NA; length: 17; size: NA; J: TRBJ1-5; V: TRBV28; DNA: TGTGCCAGCAGTTCCGCCGCTCCGGGGGCCAGCAATCAGCCCCAGCATTTT; CDR3: CASSSAAPGASNQPQHF
D: NA; length: 15; size: NA; J: TRBJ2-3; V: TRBV2; DNA: TGTGCCAGCAGTACGGACTCGCCGGCGCTAAATACGCAGTATTTT; CDR3: CASSTDSPALNTQYF
D: NA; length: 17; size: NA; J: TRBJ2-6; V: TRBV19; DNA: TGTGCCAGTAGTTCATCCTTCTCCGTCTCTGGGGCCAACGTCCTGACTTTC; CDR3: CASSSSFSVSGANVLTF
D: NA; length: 15; size: NA; J: TRBJ1-3; V: TRBV7-2; DNA: TGTGCCAGCAGCTTAGTCGGGGGTGTAGGAAACACCATATATTTT; CDR3: CASSLVGGVGNTIYF
D: NA; length: 12; size: NA; J: TRBJ1-2; V: TRBV24-1; DNA: TGTGCCACAAGTACGGAAAACTATGGCTACACCTTC; CDR3: CATSTENYGYTF
D: NA; length: 16; size: NA; J: TRBJ2-5; V: TRBV24-1; DNA: TGTGCCACCAGTGATTTTTCCCGGCTGGGGAAAGAGACCCAGTACTTC; CDR3: CATSDFSRLGKETQYF
D: NA; length: 13; size: NA; J: TRBJ2-7; V: TRBV19; DNA: TGTGCCAGTAGTAAGGCTAGAAACTACGAGCAGTACTTC; CDR3: CASSKARNYEQYF
D: NA; length: 12; size: NA; J: TRBJ1-4; V: TRBV12-3/TRBV12-4; DNA: TGTGCCAGCAGTCCGCGGGGGGAAAAACTGTTTTTT; CDR3: CASSPRGEKLFF
D: NA; length: 12; size: NA; J: TRBJ1-2; V: TRBV6-5; DNA: TGTGCCACGGAACAGGGAGGGCTTGGCTACACCTTC; CDR3: CATEQGGLGYTF
D: NA; length: 15; size: NA; J: TRBJ1-4; V: TRBV7-9; DNA: TGTGCCAGCAGCTTATACAGACCAACTAATGAAAAACTGTTTTTT; CDR3: CASSLYRPTNEKLFF
D: NA; length: 15; size: NA; J: TRBJ2-5; V: TRBV5-4; DNA: TGTGCCAGCAGCTTGGGGGCCCCAGGGCGCGAGACCCAGTACTTC; CDR3: CASSLGAPGRETQYF